A single sample gave rise to the 32 T cell receptor beta chains below, sequenced in a study of shared clonotypes between healthy human individuals. Sequenced by immunoSEQ multiplex PCR; TCRdb stores in-frame clones only, minus some. Here the sample spans about 1.5 million clones, 95% to 99% being singletons. Material: naive CD4+ T cells sorted from blood. Documented subset: CD45RA+ positively selected. The receptors derive from a man younger than 45 in good health.

This clone appeared a few times. The chain recombines TRBV7-9 with TRBJ1-1; D unresolved. V was clipped by 2 bases and J by 1 base, with 11 bases between them. The CDR3 spans 15 residues. Per germline, CDR1 SEHNR and CDR2 FQNEAQ (reference sequence). CDR3 coding DNA: TGTGCCAGCAGCTTAAAGGGTCAGAAGAACACTGAAGCTTTCTTT. Amino acid sequence: CASSLKGQKNTEAFF.

J is TRBJ2-5 and V is TRBV11-2, with TRBD1 matching over 10 bases. The CDR3 runs 13 residues. Trimming removed 7 bases from V and 4 bases from J; junction bases left unmatched: 3. Germline CDR1 reads SGHAT; CDR2 reads FQNNGV. CDR3 in amino acids: CASTGQGRETQYF. The CDR3 DNA sequence: TGTGCCAGCACGGGACAGGGGCGAGAGACCCAGTACTTC.

This chain uses TRBV6-6 with TRBJ1-5; D is uncertain. The ends were cut back, 0 bases at V and 5 bases at J, with 14 bases in the middle. Germline loops: CDR1 MNHNY, CDR2 SVGAGI (reference sequence). The CDR3 runs to 16 residues. The CDR3 here is CASSYSIPGEHQPQHF. CDR3 bases: TGTGCCAGCAGTTACTCGATTCCTGGGGAGCATCAGCCCCAGCATTTT.

The chain couples TRBV29-1 to TRBJ1-1, with TRBD1 matching 8 bases. Germline loops: CDR1 SQVTM, CDR2 ANQGSEA. The CDR3 length is 13 residues. V trimming: 8 bases; J trimming: 2 bases; junction bases outside the gene matches: 7. The CDR3 region has the DNA TGCAGCATAAAGCAGGGGGCCAACACTGAAGCTTTCTTT. It yields the protein CSIKQGANTEAFF.

The chain employs TRBV29-1 and TRBJ1-1; D gene unclear. CDR1 SQVTM and CDR2 ANQGSEA come from the germline V gene. Trimming pared 7 bases from V and 4 bases from J, leaving 19 bases between. CDR3 length: 14 amino acids. CDR3 protein: CSAGLLRRGTEAFF. The CDR3 DNA reads TGCAGCGCCGGGCTGTTAAGGAGAGGCACTGAAGCTTTCTTT.

The chain is built from TRBV7-9 and TRBJ2-7; tentative D call: TRBD2 (5 bases). V was cut by 6 bases and J by 5 bases, with 11 bases left in between. The CDR3 length is 12 residues. Looked up from germline, CDR1 is SEHNR and CDR2 is FQNEAQ (reference sequence). CDR3 in DNA: TGTGCCAGCAGGACGGACTTAAACGAGCAGTACTTC. It specifies CASRTDLNEQYF.

As to this clone: Distinct nucleotide sequences in the sample also encode this CDR3. The chain carries TRBV18 and TRBJ2-5; D gene unclear. V lost 0 bases and J 1 base, leaving 3 bases between the germline ends. CDR1 is KGHSH, CDR2 LQKENI, per germline. CDR3 length: 13 amino acids. CDR3 residues: CASSPPGQETQYF. The CDR3, as DNA: TGTGCCAGCTCACCACCAGGCCAAGAGACCCAGTACTTC.

The chain recombines TRBV5-4 with TRBJ1-2; 9 positions agree with TRBD1. V gave up 4 bases and J gave up 4 bases; unmatched junction bases: 23. CDR3 length equals 20 residues. Germline V gives CDR1 SGHNT, CDR2 YYREEE (reference sequence). The CDR3: CASSPHRGRGTKTSFYGYTF. CDR3 DNA sequence: TGTGCCAGCAGCCCGCACAGGGGGCGGGGGACAAAGACCTCTTTCTATGGCTACACCTTC.

The chain is built from TRBV7-9 and TRBJ1-5; D ambiguous. The CDR3 totals 14 residues. In germline, CDR1 is SEHNR, CDR2 FQNEAQ (reference sequence). V was pared by 5 bases and J by 9 bases, with 17 bases between. CDR3 sequence reads: CASSNRMAPLPQHF. The CDR3 DNA sequence: TGTGCCAGCAGCAATCGAATGGCTCCTTTGCCCCAGCATTTT. The variable domain in full, with the rest retrieved from reference TRBV7-9 and TRBJ1-5, is DTGVSQNPRHKITKRGQNVTFRCDPISEHNRLYWYRQTLGQGPEFLTYFQNEAQLEKSRLLSDRFSAERPKGSFSTLEIQRTEQGDSAMYLCASSNRMAPLPQHFGDGTRLSIL.

The CDR3: CASSEINGDEQFF. In nucleotides, the CDR3 is TGTGCCAGCAGCGAGATCAATGGGGATGAGCAGTTCTTC. The rearrangement uses TRBV7-6 and TRBJ2-1, with D hard to call. Germline assignment: CDR1 SGHVS and CDR2 FNYEAQ. This CDR3 is built from 13 residues. Trimming shortened V by 5 bases and J by 8 bases, and 13 bases separated the two germline ends.

V and J are TRBV10-3 and TRBJ2-5; D is perhaps TRBD1 or TRBD2 (5 bases each). Germline CDR1 reads ENHRY; CDR2 reads SYGVKD. The CDR3 runs 11 residues. V lost 5 bases to trimming and J lost 5 bases, with 6 bases between them. CDR3 DNA sequence: TGTGCCATCAGTTGGGGGGAGACCCAGTACTTC. Its protein product is CAISWGETQYF.

This clone was counted once. V gene TRBV7-9 combines with J gene TRBJ2-1; D tentatively fits TRBD1 or TRBD2 (5 bases each). V lost 2 bases and J 3 bases, leaving 11 bases between the germline ends. Germline lookup yields CDR1 SEHNR and CDR2 FQNEAQ (reference sequence). This CDR3 spans 15 amino acids. The CDR3: CASSLWLGVYNEQFF. For the CDR3, the DNA is TGTGCCAGCAGCTTATGGCTGGGGGTCTACAATGAGCAGTTCTTC.

The chain couples TRBV27 to TRBJ2-7, with 10 bases identical to TRBD1. CDR1 MNHEY and CDR2 SMNVEV come from the germline V gene (reference sequence). The CDR3 totals 14 residues. Trimming cost V 3 bases and J 3 bases; bases outside gene matches: 2. CDR3 protein: CASSFGTGVYEQYF. The CDR3 DNA is TGTGCCAGCAGTTTCGGGACAGGGGTCTACGAGCAGTACTTC.

The chain uses TRBV11-2 and TRBJ2-5; either TRBD1 or TRBD2 may supply D (5 bases each). V was shortened by 4 bases and J by 2 bases, with 17 bases between the two germline ends. CDR1 is SGHAT, CDR2 FQNNGV, per germline. This CDR3 is 16 amino acids long. Written as DNA, the CDR3 is TGTGCCAGCAGCTGGGGTGATAGGGACCGGCAAGAGACCCAGTACTTC. The encoded protein is CASSWGDRDRQETQYF.

This clone was observed a single time. The J gene is TRBJ1-5, the V gene TRBV10-2; D is uncertain. This CDR3 is built from 14 residues. CDR1 and CDR2 from the germline V gene are WSHSY and SAAADI. V lost 3 bases and J lost 5, with 11 bases in between. CDR3 region: CASSDWGEDQPQHF. The CDR3 bases are TGCGCCAGCAGTGATTGGGGAGAGGATCAGCCCCAGCATTTT.

Remarks on this clone: Other DNA sequences of this sample code for an identical CDR3. The chain uses TRBV2 and TRBJ2-2, with D unresolved. The germline gives CDR1 SNHLY, CDR2 FYNNEI. Trimming took 3 bases from V and 8 from J, leaving 4 bases between them. This CDR3 is built from 11 residues. The DNA for the CDR3 is TGTGCCAGCAGTGAGAGGGGGGAGCTGTTTTTT. Protein product: CASSERGELFF.

The J gene is TRBJ2-1, the V gene TRBV11-2; 10 nucleotides align to TRBD2. The V gene's germline CDR1 is SGHAT and CDR2 FQNNGV. Unmatched junction bases numbered 8, after V lost 5 bases and J lost 7 bases. The CDR3 runs 15 residues. CDR3 loop: CASSPGLAPGNEQFF. CDR3 DNA: TGTGCCAGCAGCCCGGGACTAGCGCCAGGTAATGAGCAGTTCTTC.

The chain uses TRBV5-6 and TRBJ1-2; TRBD1 matches at 9 bases. Losses at the gene ends were 4 bases for V and 8 bases for J; bases not matched to a gene: 6. The CDR3 covers 13 residues. From germline, CDR1 is SGHDT and CDR2 YYEEEE. The CDR3 region is CASSLGQGPGYTF. The CDR3 nucleotides are TGTGCCAGCAGCCTTGGACAGGGGCCCGGCTACACCTTC.

The chain is built from TRBV30 and TRBJ1-4; D is unresolved. This CDR3 is built from 15 residues. Germline CDR1 GTSNPN, CDR2 SVGIG (reference sequence). The germline V and J ends were trimmed by 0 bases and 4 bases, with 12 bases remaining between them. The DNA of the CDR3 is TGTGCCTGGAGTGTACGAACCGGGCTTAATGAAAAACTGTTTTTT. Translation: CAWSVRTGLNEKLFF.

J is TRBJ1-5 and V is TRBV9, with 11 bases that match TRBD1. Losses at the gene ends were 3 bases for V and 6 bases for J; bases not matched to a gene: 8. The germline gives CDR1 SGDLS, CDR2 YYNGEE. CDR3 length equals 16 residues. The CDR3 loop is CASSAEGQGVFQPQHF. CDR3 bases: TGTGCCAGCAGCGCTGAGGGACAGGGGGTATTTCAGCCCCAGCATTTT.

The chain recombines TRBV2 with TRBJ1-3; 9 bases agree with TRBD1. Germline V CDR1 and CDR2: SNHLY, FYNNEI. Unmatched junction bases numbered 10, after V lost 6 bases and J lost 4 bases. The CDR3 is 16 amino acids. Here the CDR3 reads CASSRSATGGGNTIYF. The DNA of the CDR3 is TGTGCCAGCAGCCGGTCCGCGACAGGGGGGGGAAACACCATATATTTT.

The rearrangement uses TRBV10-3 and TRBJ2-2; D unclear. The CDR3 sequence is 11 residues long. V was pared by 4 bases and J by 7 bases, with 4 bases between. Germline-derived CDR1 and CDR2 are ENHRY and SYGVKD. CDR3 nucleotide sequence: TGTGCCATCAGTGGGTACGGGGAGCTGTTTTTT. It yields the protein CAISGYGELFF.

The V gene is TRBV29-1, the J gene TRBJ2-1; D perhaps matches TRBD1 (6 bases). The CDR3 is 12 residues long. Germline values: CDR1 SQVTM, CDR2 ANQGSEA. Trimming removed 7 bases at V and 11 bases at J, with 18 bases between. The CDR3: CSAKTGNLQQFF. CDR3 in DNA: TGCAGCGCGAAAACAGGGAATCTCCAGCAGTTCTTC.

V is TRBV20-1 and J is TRBJ1-2; possible D gene TRBD1, 5 bases. Germline CDR1 is DFQATT and CDR2 is SNEGSKA (reference sequence). Trimming removed 5 bases from V and 7 bases from J, with 11 bases in between. The CDR3 has 11 residues. This CDR3 is CSAHQGTGYTF. The CDR3 coding sequence is TGCAGTGCTCACCAGGGTACTGGCTACACCTTC.

This clone occurred once. J is TRBJ1-4 and V is TRBV6-1; TRBD1 matches 7 bases. Unmatched junction bases numbered 9, after V lost 6 bases and J lost 5 bases. The CDR3 spans 15 residues. CDR1 is MNHNS and CDR2 is SASEGT in the germline V gene. The CDR3 loop reads CASRLSGTVNEKLFF. The CDR3 DNA follows: TGTGCCAGCAGACTTTCCGGGACAGTAAATGAAAAACTGTTTTTT.

V is TRBV19 and J is TRBJ2-3; 11 bases are shared with TRBD2. CDR3 length equals 17 residues. Germline CDR1 LNHDA, CDR2 SQIVND (reference sequence). V was pared by 2 bases and J by 5 bases, with 9 bases of the junction left unmatched. This CDR3 reads CASSIPQGLAGGDTQYF. The CDR3 region has the DNA TGTGCCAGTAGTATACCCCAGGGGCTAGCGGGAGGAGATACGCAGTATTTT.

The sample holds one count of this clone. The gene calls are TRBV11-2 and TRBJ2-7; D is unclear. Trimming took 1 base from V and 6 from J, leaving 7 bases between them. Germline CDR1 reads SGHAT; CDR2 reads FQNNGV. The CDR3 runs 12 residues. The CDR3 protein is CASSLAIVEQYF. CDR3 nucleotides: TGTGCCAGCAGCTTAGCAATAGTCGAGCAGTACTTC.

V gene TRBV27 combines with J gene TRBJ2-7; D might be TRBD1 (5 bases). This CDR3 spans 19 amino acids. The V and J ends lost 5 bases and 0 bases respectively, with 26 bases between them. Germline CDR1 MNHEY, CDR2 SMNVEV (reference sequence). CDR3: CASSPSKTASKTSSYEQYF. The CDR3 bases are TGTGCCAGCAGTCCAAGCAAGACAGCATCTAAGACGAGCTCCTACGAGCAGTACTTC.

Details on this clone: Germline and junction disagree at one end, which may indicate a read error. V gene TRBV6-1 combines with J gene TRBJ2-7, with a possible D match to TRBD2 (6 bases). In germline, CDR1 is MNHNS, CDR2 SASEGT. This CDR3 comprises 12 residues. The CDR3 nucleotides read TGTGCCAGCAGTGAAGGGCGGGACGGCTCTGCCTTC. Amino acid sequence: CASSEGRDGSAF.

The rearrangement links TRBV5-1 to TRBJ2-7; TRBD2 aligns across 11 bases. Trimming at V came to 0 bases and at J to 2 bases, leaving 13 bases not matched to a gene. CDR1 SGHRS and CDR2 YFSETQ come from the germline V gene. The CDR3 consists of 19 residues. The CDR3 coding sequence is TGCGCCAGCAGCTTGGGGACTAGCGGGTTTTCCGCACATGCCTACGAGCAGTACTTC. This codes for CASSLGTSGFSAHAYEQYF.

The chain couples TRBV7-9 to TRBJ2-1; D tentatively fits TRBD1 or TRBD2 (5 bases each). The CDR3 spans 16 residues. Between the trimmed V and J ends, which lost 5 bases and 1 base, there was a span of 15 bases. CDR1 is SEHNR, CDR2 FQNEAQ, per germline (reference sequence). CDR3 coding DNA: TGTGCCAGCAGCACTAGGCGGCAGGGATCCTACAATGAGCAGTTCTTC. Its protein is CASSTRRQGSYNEQFF.

This clone was seen once. J is TRBJ1-5 and V is TRBV19, with 7 positions matching TRBD1. Germline V gene data show CDR1 as LNHDA and CDR2 as SQIVND (reference sequence). The CDR3 length is 15 residues. With 6 bases clipped from V and 0 bases from J, the junction kept 5 bases outside the gene matches. CDR3: CASRTGMVSNQPQHF. In nucleotides, the CDR3 is TGTGCCAGTAGGACAGGGATGGTTAGCAATCAGCCCCAGCATTTT. The full variable domain, with the rest looked up from reference TRBV19 and TRBJ1-5, is DGGITQSPKYLFRKEGQNVTLSCEQNLNHDAMYWYRQDPGQGLRLIYYSQIVNDFQKGDIAEGYSVSREKKESFPLTVTSAQKNPTAFYLCASRTGMVSNQPQHFGDGTRLSIL.